This T cell receptor (beta chain) was documented in a study of OX40 agonist ivuxolimab in advanced cancers. Study-wide background: One patient with hepatocellular carcinoma and two with cutaneous melanoma, three in all, had partial responses. Notes on the study in general: CD8+ T cells showed, on average, more clonal expansion than CD4+ cells. CD4+ and CD8+ T cells in blood underwent clonal expansion by week 6 at 0.1 to 3.0 mg/kg.

Comments on this clone: Its target is unknown.

The CDR3 loop spans 13 amino acids. V shed 2 bases and J shed 7 bases, with 13 bases lying between them. Germline V CDR1 and CDR2: SGHRS, YFSETQ. Sequencing used immunoSEQ multiplex PCR; TCRdb keeps in-frame clones, though not all of them. The repertoire consists of about 29,000 clones, with roughly 80% occurring once and the leading ten covering over 25%. This TCR was recovered from an adult with an advanced solid tumor such as melanoma, head and neck, liver or kidney cancer. Sequencing was performed on CD4+ or CD8+ T cells sorted from blood, taken in a trial of the OX40 agonist ivuxolimab. The genes are TRBV5-1 and TRBJ2-7; D is possibly TRBD2 (5 bases). For the CDR3, the DNA is TGCGCCAGCAGCTTAGGAGGTTTTGTTGAGCAGTACTTC. Protein: CASSLGGFVEQYF.